The 9 T cell receptor beta chains given below trace back to one sample, sequenced in a study of T cells in Graves' hyperthyroidism and ophthalmopathy. TCR beta CDR3 regions were amplified from RNA transcripts. The TCR CDR3 was amplified in a first-round RT-PCR using the HTBI primer set. One entry per CDR3 protein results from TCRdb running MiXCR on the multiplex PCR reads. The sample carries a few hundred thousand distinct CDR3 sequences, around 25% recorded once. The sequenced sample consisted of blood. The receptors here all came from a man in his fifties with Graves' hyperthyroidism.

The chain combines TRBV3-1 with TRBJ2-7; possibly TRBD2 for D (5 bases). The V end lost 0 bases, the J end lost 9 bases, and 9 bases lay between the germline ends. The CDR3 has 12 residues. The germline V gene has CDR1 LGHDT and CDR2 YNNKEL (reference sequence). The CDR3 protein is CASSQDRLAQYF. Here the CDR3 DNA reads TGTGCCAGCAGCCAAGATCGGCTAGCGCAGTACTTC.

The genes are TRBV28 and TRBJ2-1; D is uncertain. The CDR3 extends over 15 amino acids. Deletions cut 6 bases from V and 5 bases from J, with 17 bases between. Germline values: CDR1 MDHEN, CDR2 SYDVKM. CDR3 sequence: CASSLVLAPNNEQFF. The CDR3 region has the DNA TGTGCCAGCAGCCTGGTTTTAGCCCCTAACAATGAGCAGTTCTTC. The full variable domain, its missing parts supplied by reference TRBV28 and TRBJ2-1, is DVKVTQSSRYLVKRTGEKVFLECVQDMDHENMFWYRQDPGLGLRLIYFSYDVKMKEKGDIPEGYSVSREKKERFSLILESASTNQTSMYLCASSLVLAPNNEQFFGPGTRLTVL.

J is TRBJ2-1 and V is TRBV27, with D possibly being TRBD1 (6 bases). In germline, CDR1 is MNHEY, CDR2 SMNVEV (reference sequence). The CDR3 has 13 residues. With 7 bases removed from V and 4 bases from J, the gap between germline ends came to 11 bases. CDR3 nucleotide sequence: TGTGCCAGCAAAAAACAGGGATACAATGAGCAGTTCTTC. Encoded protein: CASKKQGYNEQFF.

The chain is built from TRBV29-1 and TRBJ2-2, with D possibly matching TRBD2 (6 bases). Germline V gene lookup returns CDR1 SQVTM and CDR2 ANQGSEA. V was trimmed by 6 bases and J by 3 bases, leaving 11 bases between them. The CDR3 covers 13 residues. DNA for the CDR3: TGCAGCGTCGTGCGGGGCGACACCGGGGAGCTGTTTTTT. This translates into CSVVRGDTGELFF.

The sample holds many counts of this clonotype. CDR3 in amino acids: CASSPTVALQFF. Here the CDR3 DNA reads TGTGCCAGCAGTCCCACGGTGGCGTTGCAGTTCTTC. The genes are TRBV2 and TRBJ2-1; no reliable D call. CDR3 length: 12 amino acids. V lost 5 bases and J 12 bases, leaving 14 bases between the germline ends. Germline-derived CDR1 and CDR2 are SNHLY and FYNNEI.

Ten or more counts support this clonotype. The chain employs TRBV18 and TRBJ2-7, with 12 bases identical to TRBD2. CDR3 size: 14 residues. Germline V gene lookup returns CDR1 KGHSH and CDR2 LQKENI. V lost 3 bases to trimming and J lost 3 bases; unmatched junction nucleotides: 0. CDR3 bases: TGTGCCAGCTCACCGACTAGCGGGGGCTACGAGCAGTACTTC. Translated, it gives CASSPTSGGYEQYF.

This chain joins TRBV20-1 and TRBJ2-1; the match to TRBD1 covers 8 bases. CDR1 and CDR2 from the germline V gene are DFQATT and SNEGSKA (reference sequence). This CDR3 spans 14 amino acids. V dropped 0 bases and J dropped 6; count of bases not matched to a gene: 4. CDR3 residues: CSARDGQGPNEQFF. The CDR3 DNA sequence: TGCAGTGCTAGAGACGGACAGGGACCCAATGAGCAGTTCTTC.

This clonotype was seen only once. The genes are TRBV6-1 and TRBJ1-3; D gene ambiguous. The germline V gene has CDR1 MNHNS and CDR2 SASEGT. The CDR3 is 16 residues long. Trimming shortened V by 5 bases and J by 0 bases, and 14 bases separated the two germline ends. The DNA of the CDR3 is TGTGCCAGCAGTCCCGTTCGACGAAGCTCTGGAAACACCATATATTTT. Its translation: CASSPVRRSSGNTIYF.

This clonotype was counted a few times. This chain joins TRBV6-1 and TRBJ1-6; unclear D gene. Looked up from germline, CDR1 is MNHNS and CDR2 is SASEGT. V lost 1 base to trimming and J lost 7 bases, with 5 bases between them. The CDR3 has 13 residues. In DNA, the CDR3 is TGTGCCAGCAGTGAAGTAGCCAATTCACCCCTCCACTTT. Translating it yields CASSEVANSPLHF.